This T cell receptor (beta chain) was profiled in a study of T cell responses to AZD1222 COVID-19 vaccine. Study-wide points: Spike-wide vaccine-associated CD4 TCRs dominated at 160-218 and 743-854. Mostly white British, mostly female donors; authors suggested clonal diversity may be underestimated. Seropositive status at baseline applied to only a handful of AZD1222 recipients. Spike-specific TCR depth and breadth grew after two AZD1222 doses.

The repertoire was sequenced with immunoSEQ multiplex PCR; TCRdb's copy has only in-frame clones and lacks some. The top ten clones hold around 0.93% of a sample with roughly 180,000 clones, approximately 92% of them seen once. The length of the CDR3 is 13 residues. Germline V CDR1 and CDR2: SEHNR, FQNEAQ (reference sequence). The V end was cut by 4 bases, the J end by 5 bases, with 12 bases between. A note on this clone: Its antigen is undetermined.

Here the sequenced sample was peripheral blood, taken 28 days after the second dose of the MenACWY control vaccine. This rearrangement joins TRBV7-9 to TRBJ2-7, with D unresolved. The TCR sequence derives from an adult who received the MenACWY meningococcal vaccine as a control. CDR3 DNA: TGTGCCAGCAGCTCTCGGGCTCCTCACGAGCAGTACTTC. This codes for CASSSRAPHEQYF.